These 23 T cell receptor beta chains came from one sample sequenced in a study of T cell clonality in common variable immunodeficiency (dated by TCRdb to between 2014 and 2016). Results the study describes overall, beyond this receptor: Fewer deletions and N-nucleotide insertions were reportedly observed in CVID TCRbeta sequences, and highly modified clones with 13 or more V deletions were reportedly absent from CVID TCRbeta sequences.

Antigens for these TCRs are unknown. Receptors were amplified or captured by the immunoSEQ multiplex PCR assay. This immuneACCESS table, as held by TCRdb, lists in-frame sequences with V and J called but not all clones. Of the missing ones, under half trace to an unresolved V gene in checked studies; the others have no known cause. This sample has about 33,000 clones in the table, none counted a single time. In total, the top ten clones hold 5.5% to 7% of the sample. The sample taken for sequencing was peripheral blood mononuclear cells. The receptors were sampled from a human donor with common variable immunodeficiency.

Details on this clone: The CDR3 extends 3 residues past the end of the read, so its final part is completed from the germline J gene. V gene TRBV2 combines with J gene TRBJ2-5; TRBD2 aligns across 7 bases. J gave up 5 bases and V 0 bases, and 6 bases lay outside the gene matches. Germline V gene sequence: CDR1 SNHLY, CDR2 FYNNEI. The CDR3 totals 15 residues. The CDR3 protein is CASSEARTSRETQYF. The sequenced part of the CDR3 DNA is TGTGCCAGCAGTGAAGCTCGGACTAGTCGGGAGACC.

This clone was observed a handful of times. Other nucleotide sequences from this sample produce the same CDR3. The CDR3 loop reads CASSPPTSGETQYF. The CDR3 bases that were read are TGTGCCAGCTCACCACCGACTAGCGGAGAGACC. The chain is built from TRBV18 and TRBJ2-5, with 9 bases identical to TRBD2. The CDR3 end lies 3 residues beyond the end of the read and is filled in from the germline J gene. The CDR3 covers 14 residues. From germline, CDR1 is KGHSH and CDR2 LQKENI. Trimming took 0 bases from V and 4 from J; bases not matched to a gene: 0.

This clone occurred many times. With the read ending 3 residues before the CDR3 end, the germline J gene is used to fill in that end. The V and J genes are TRBV20-1 and TRBJ2-1, with 9 bases fitting TRBD2. The trim removed 3 bases at V and 8 bases at J, leaving 11 bases unmatched. The germline V gene encodes CDR1 DFQATT and CDR2 SNEGSKA (reference sequence). The CDR3 loop spans 15 amino acids. The CDR3 region is CSASWPGRGGDEQFF. Incomplete CDR3 DNA: TGCAGTGCTAGTTGGCCGGGGCGGGGGGGCGATGAG.

On this clone itself: The observed sequence ends 3 residues before the CDR3 terminus, with the missing tail filled in from the germline J gene. The rearrangement uses TRBV2 and TRBJ1-6; 8 bases fit TRBD1. This CDR3 comprises 14 residues. With V trimmed by 7 bases and J by 7 bases, 6 bases remained unmatched. The V gene's germline CDR1 is SNHLY and CDR2 FYNNEI. CDR3: CASTDRGSNSPLHF. The DNA read from the CDR3 is TGTGCCAGCACCGACAGGGGATCGAATTCACCC.

This clone was seen ten or more times. Partial CDR3 DNA: TGTGCCAGCAGTGAAGCAGGGCCCAAA. Amino acids: CASSEAGPK. The whole CDR3 reads CASSEAGPKAFF. The genes are TRBV6-1 and TRBJ1-1; D ambiguous. Read data end 3 residues before the CDR3 end; the end is taken from the germline J gene. Germline lookup yields CDR1 MNHNS and CDR2 SASEGT. The CDR3 extends over 12 amino acids.

This clone was detected only a few times. Other nucleotide sequences from this sample produce the same CDR3. This CDR3 is CASSPGTSGGTDTQYF. Incomplete CDR3 DNA: TGTGCCAGCAGTCCCGGGACTAGCGGGGGAACAGATACG. This chain uses TRBV2 with TRBJ2-3, with 14 bases that match TRBD2. From the germline J gene comes the end of the CDR3, since the read stops 3 residues before it. Germline CDR1 is SNHLY and CDR2 is FYNNEI. CDR3 length: 16 amino acids. V lost 5 bases and J lost 3; bases outside the gene matches: 4.

This clone was counted only a few times. The CDR3 end lies 3 residues beyond the end of the read and is filled in from the germline J gene. The rearrangement uses TRBV5-1 and TRBJ1-1; TRBD1 might be the D (6 bases). From germline, CDR1 is SGHRS and CDR2 YFSETQ. Trimming stripped 4 bases from V and 3 bases from J, with 10 bases between. The CDR3 runs 13 residues. CDR3 bases read: TGCGCCAGCAGCCCTGGACAGCACACTGAA. Its translation is CASSPGQHTE. The entire CDR3 protein reads CASSPGQHTEAFF.

A few counts support this clone. Sequencing ends 3 residues short of the CDR3 end; the germline J gene provides the rest. The chain combines TRBV19 with TRBJ2-3, with 9 nucleotides matching TRBD2. This CDR3 region has 15 residues. Germline CDR1 LNHDA, CDR2 SQIVND (reference sequence). The trim removed 3 bases at V and 1 base at J, leaving 2 bases unmatched. This CDR3 is CASSIQRGGTDTQYF. CDR3 bases read: TGTGCCAGTAGTATTCAGCGGGGGGGCACAGATACG.

This clone was recorded at least ten times. Sequencing ends 3 residues short of the CDR3 end; the germline J gene provides the rest. The V call is TRBV2, the J call TRBJ1-6, with D maybe TRBD1 (5 bases). Germline lookup yields CDR1 SNHLY and CDR2 FYNNEI. CDR3 size: 15 residues. V was shortened by 7 bases and J by 0 bases, with 10 bases between the two germline ends. The sequenced CDR3 bases are TGTGCCAGCACCCCCGACAGCTCCTATAATTCACCC. Amino acid sequence: CASTPDSSYNSP. The entire CDR3 protein is CASTPDSSYNSPLHF.

A remark on this clone: The read halts 3 residues ahead of the CDR3 end, with the missing end drawn from the germline J gene. The chain uses TRBV19 and TRBJ2-7; 7 bases match TRBD1. V shed 4 bases, J shed 2 bases, and the junction held 8 bases outside the gene matches. Germline assignment: CDR1 LNHDA and CDR2 SQIVND (reference sequence). This CDR3 comprises 15 residues. Incomplete CDR3 DNA: TGTGCCAGTAGTACCCAAACAGGGGTCACCTACGAG. Amino acids: CASSTQTGVTYE. The CDR3, in full, reads CASSTQTGVTYEQYF.

This clone has at least ten counts. Read sequence stops 3 residues before the CDR3 end, and the germline J gene provides the missing end. The chain employs TRBV2 and TRBJ2-2; 10 positions match TRBD2. This CDR3 region has 16 residues. V shed 4 bases, J shed 7 bases, and the junction held 9 bases outside the gene matches. The germline gives CDR1 SNHLY, CDR2 FYNNEI. The sequenced CDR3 bases are TGTGCCAGCAGTGGGGCTAGCGGGGGAGGTGTCGGGGAG. This translates into CASSGASGGGVGE. The entire CDR3 reads CASSGASGGGVGELFF. The whole variable domain, filled in from reference TRBV2 and TRBJ2-2, reads EPEVTQTPSHQVTQMGQEVILRCVPISNHLYFYWYRQILGQKVEFLVSFYNNEISEKSEIFDDQFSVERPDGSNFTLKIRSTKLEDSAMYFCASSGASGGGVGELFFGEGSRLTVL.

This clone was observed a handful of times. The sequence runs out 3 residues before the end of the CDR3; the remainder is reconstructed from the germline J gene. The chain employs TRBV19 and TRBJ2-7; 9 nucleotides agree with TRBD1. V shed 6 bases, J shed 3 bases, and the junction held 9 bases outside the gene matches. Germline CDR1 is LNHDA and CDR2 is SQIVND (reference sequence). The CDR3 is 15 residues long. The CDR3 reads CASRAPGQGDYEQYF. The DNA read from the CDR3 is TGTGCCAGTAGAGCACCGGGACAGGGAGACTACGAG.

This clone showed up just a few times. Read sequence stops 3 residues before the CDR3 end, and the germline J gene provides the missing end. V is TRBV18 and J is TRBJ1-4; 7 nucleotides agree with TRBD1. Trimming took 5 bases from V and 3 from J; bases not matched to a gene: 12. From germline, CDR1 is KGHSH and CDR2 LQKENI. The CDR3 contains 17 residues. CDR3 bases read: TGTGCCAGCTCATCCAATACAGGGGTTGGTGCTAATGAAAAA. Translated, it gives CASSSNTGVGANEK. From start to end, the CDR3 is CASSSNTGVGANEKLFF.

This clone has at least ten counts. The read gets to within 3 residues of the CDR3 end, and the germline J gene fills in the rest. The rearrangement joins TRBV5-6 to TRBJ1-2, with D perhaps matching TRBD1 (5 bases). This CDR3 has 12 amino acids. V gave up 0 bases and J gave up 7 bases, with 7 bases separating them. Germline CDR1 and CDR2: SGHDT and YYEEEE. This chain's CDR3 is CASSLERGGYTF. CDR3 DNA, as far as it was read: TGTGCCAGCAGCTTGGAAAGGGGTGGC.

This clone has more than one count but fewer than ten. Read sequence stops 3 residues before the CDR3 end, and the germline J gene provides the missing end. V usage is TRBV14 and J usage is TRBJ2-5; 13 bases align to TRBD2. The ends lost 1 base at V and 5 bases at J; junction bases unmatched: 4. CDR1 is SGHDN and CDR2 is FVKESK in the germline V gene. The CDR3 length is 16 residues. CDR3 in amino acids: CASSQGTSGGWETQYF. The CDR3 DNA, read in part, is TGTGCCAGCAGCCAAGGGACTAGCGGGGGCTGGGAGACC.

This clone was detected many times. The read gets to within 3 residues of the CDR3 end, and the germline J gene fills in the rest. The chain employs TRBV18 and TRBJ2-2; the match to TRBD1 covers 7 bases. J lost 5 bases, V lost 6 bases, and 9 bases had no gene match. The CDR3 is made up of 15 amino acids. Germline V gene sequence: CDR1 KGHSH, CDR2 LQKENI. Incomplete CDR3 DNA: TGTGCCAGCTCGGAAAGGGACAGTCCGACCGGGGAG. It codes for CASSERDSPTGE. The full-length CDR3 reads as CASSERDSPTGELFF.

This clone was seen only a few times. The read terminates 3 residues before the CDR3 end, so the remaining end is supplied by the germline J gene. V gene TRBV2 combines with J gene TRBJ1-4; 9 bases line up with TRBD1. The CDR3 covers 15 residues. V was clipped by 8 bases and J by 4 bases; unmatched bases: 8. Germline V gene lookup returns CDR1 SNHLY and CDR2 FYNNEI. Here the CDR3 reads CASATPGQGNEKLFF. CDR3 DNA, as far as it was read: TGTGCCAGCGCCACCCCGGGACAGGGTAATGAAAAA.

A remark on this clone: The read halts 3 residues ahead of the CDR3 end, with the missing end drawn from the germline J gene. The gene calls are TRBV20-1 and TRBJ2-5, with 11 bases that match TRBD2. Trimming removed 5 bases from V and 2 bases from J; junction bases left unmatched: 16. CDR3 size: 18 residues. Per the germline V gene, CDR1 is DFQATT and CDR2 is SNEGSKA (reference sequence). CDR3 protein: CSAGRPSPSGGYQETQYF. The part of the CDR3 DNA that was read is TGCAGTGCTGGTCGTCCTAGCCCTAGCGGGGGGTATCAAGAGACC.

As concerns this clone: Read sequence stops 3 residues before the CDR3 end, and the germline J gene provides the missing end. This sequence joins TRBV2 and TRBJ1-2; 7 bases align to TRBD1. The junction had 11 bases not matched to a gene; V was cut back by 8 bases and J by 5 bases. The CDR3 totals 14 residues. Germline V gene lookup returns CDR1 SNHLY and CDR2 FYNNEI. Incomplete CDR3 DNA: TGTGCCAGCTCCCCCGAGGGGGCGAGTTATGGC. Amino acid sequence: CASSPEGASYG. Given in full, the CDR3 is CASSPEGASYGYTF. The full variable domain, its missing parts supplied by reference TRBV2 and TRBJ1-2, is EPEVTQTPSHQVTQMGQEVILRCVPISNHLYFYWYRQILGQKVEFLVSFYNNEISEKSEIFDDQFSVERPDGSNFTLKIRSTKLEDSAMYFCASSPEGASYGYTFGSGTRLTVV.

This clone was counted a few times. The sequenced fragment ends 3 residues before the CDR3 boundary, so the rest is inferred from the germline J gene. The chain has TRBV30 and TRBJ1-6; 7 bases fit TRBD1. The CDR3 sequence is 16 residues long. V lost 3 bases and J lost 1; bases outside the gene matches: 6. Germline CDR1 is GTSNPN and CDR2 is SVGIG (reference sequence). CDR3 region: CAWSREGASYNSPLHF. The sequenced part of the CDR3 DNA is TGTGCCTGGAGCCGAGAGGGGGCATCCTATAATTCACCC.

The DNA read from the CDR3 is TGTGCCAGCAGCTTCCAGGGACAGGGGGGCGGC. Translating it yields CASSFQGQGGG. The entire CDR3 sequence reads CASSFQGQGGGYTF. V usage is TRBV7-9 and J usage is TRBJ1-2; 11 bases align to TRBD1. The CDR3 end lies 3 residues beyond the end of the read and is filled in from the germline J gene. Germline V lookup: CDR1 SEHNR, CDR2 FQNEAQ (reference sequence). This CDR3 is built from 14 residues.

This clone was seen a few times. The CDR3 extends 3 residues past the end of the read, so its final part is completed from the germline J gene. This chain uses TRBV7-8 with TRBJ2-3; D is undetermined. CDR1 and CDR2 (germline): SGHVS, FQNEAQ. The CDR3 spans 15 residues. The V gene lost 0 bases and the J gene lost 2 bases, with 9 bases spanning the gap. CDR3 in amino acids: CASSLANYYTDTQYF. The sequenced part of the CDR3 DNA is TGTGCCAGCAGCTTAGCGAACTACTACACAGATACG.

This clone was recorded a few times. The CDR3 spells CASSPDRGNSNQPQHF. The sequenced CDR3 bases are TGTGCCAGCTCACCAGACAGGGGAAATAGCAATCAGCCC. The J gene is TRBJ1-5, the V gene TRBV18, with TRBD1 identical over 8 bases. The CDR3 is cut off 3 residues early in the read; its end comes from the germline J gene. The ends lost 2 bases at V and 0 bases at J; junction bases unmatched: 3. The CDR3 has 16 amino acids. Per the germline V gene, CDR1 is KGHSH and CDR2 is LQKENI.